The source of this TCR beta chain is a study of blood T cell repertoires in COVID-19. Looking at the study overall: PBMCs, B-cell-depleted T cells, or T cells were the source of the cDNA or gDNA that made up the material.

Seattle patients were enrolled while actively infected and followed longitudinally. The assay was immunoSEQ multiplex PCR, and TCRdb's table has in-frame clones only and misses some. Seen here are about 97,000 clones, 75% to 90% observed once, and the top ten hold approximately 5.4%. J gave up 10 bases and V 3 bases, and 10 bases lay outside the gene matches. The V gene's germline CDR1 is SGDLS and CDR2 YYNGEE. The CDR3 spans 15 residues. The chain joins TRBV9 to TRBJ1-4, with TRBD1 identical over 9 bases. The source material was peripheral blood. The clonotype was recovered from a woman in her 50s with COVID-19, enrolled during active disease. The CDR3 spells CASSATPGQGGKLFF. DNA for the CDR3: TGTGCCAGCAGCGCAACCCCGGGACAGGGAGGAAAACTGTTTTTT.